This T cell receptor (beta chain) originates from a study of human T cells and chemical hapten exposure. Study-level information: Patients additionally received therapeutic doses of diphenylcyclopropenone on the scalp once a week, and this continued throughout the roughly 25-week study.

Time point here: pre-sensitization, week 0. The treatment is: therapeutic diphenylcyclopropenone sensitization with weekly scalp DPC. The template was total RNA from unfractionated whole blood. The CDR3 is made up of 16 amino acids. The germline V gene encodes CDR1 ENHRY and CDR2 SYGVKD. Trimming pared 8 bases from V and 3 bases from J, leaving 21 bases between. Individual cDNA molecules received unique molecular identifiers in the library. TCRdb reprocessed the RACE reads via MiXCR and lists one record per CDR3 protein. Found here are more than 250,000 distinct CDR3 sequences, about 8.1% of them singletons; the top ten hold around 2.5%. This clonotype has only a few counts.

This sequence originates from a woman aged 40 to 50 with alopecia areata. Some clones in this sample may be carry-over from other donors' samples. The sequencing here drew on whole blood, taken in connection with sensitization to the hapten diphenylcyclopropenone (DPC). The chain recombines TRBV10-3 with TRBJ2-3; D call uncertain. The CDR3 sequence is CAIGSLNLGWTDTQYF. The CDR3 nucleotides read TGTGCCATCGGCTCCCTAAACCTGGGGTGGACAGATACGCAGTATTTT.